This paragraph reports one T cell receptor beta chain. This entry is derived from a study of cytomegalovirus exposure and HLA in healthy donors. Study-level background: From HLA-typed donors, an early data release held some 80 million unique TCRs.

V lost 0 bases and J 2 bases, leaving 8 bases between the germline ends. Germline V gene sequence: CDR1 SGHDN, CDR2 FVKESK. This CDR3 is built from 14 residues. A multiplex PCR was run with 60 Vbeta primers and 13 Jbeta primers. Measured with immunoSEQ multiplex PCR; TCRdb has only the in-frame clones, and not every one. The table lists tens of thousands of clones. This chain joins TRBV14 and TRBJ2-7; D gene uncertain. Sample: PBMCs. This sequence was found in a woman in her fifties or sixties in good health and CMV-seronegative. CDR3 amino acids: CASSQERQAYEQYF. The CDR3 DNA is TGTGCCAGCAGCCAAGAACGTCAGGCCTACGAGCAGTACTTC. The complete variable domain, with remaining parts taken from reference TRBV14 and TRBJ2-7, reads EAGVTQFPSHSVIEKGQTVTLRCDPISGHDNLYWYRRVMGKEIKFLLHFVKESKQDESGMPNNRFLAERTGGTYSTLKVQPAELEDSGVYFCASSQERQAYEQYFGPGTRLTVT.